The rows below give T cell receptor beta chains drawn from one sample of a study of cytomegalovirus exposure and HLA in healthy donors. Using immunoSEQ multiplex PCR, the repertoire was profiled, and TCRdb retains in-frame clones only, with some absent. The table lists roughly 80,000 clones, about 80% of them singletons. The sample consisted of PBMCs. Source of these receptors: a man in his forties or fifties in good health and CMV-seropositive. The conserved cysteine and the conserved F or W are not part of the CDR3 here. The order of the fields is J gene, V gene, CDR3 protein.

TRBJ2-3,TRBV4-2,ASSPRGDTDTQY
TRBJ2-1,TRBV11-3,ASSLGTSAANEQF
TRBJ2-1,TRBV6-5,ASSSRTGSSYNEQF
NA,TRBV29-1,SVGDSGYESYEQY
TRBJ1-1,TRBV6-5,ASTPWGDTEAF
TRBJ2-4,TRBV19,ASSTQNKNSQY
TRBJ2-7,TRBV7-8,ASSLGTGRSSHKNYEQY
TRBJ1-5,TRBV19,ATYSTGTNQPQH
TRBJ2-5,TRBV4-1,ASSQDGVAGVETQY
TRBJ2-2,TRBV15,ATSRDHPQRRVRTGELF
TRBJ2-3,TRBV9,ASSVLAGGGRRTDTQY
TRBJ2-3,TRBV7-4,ASSSGGLAGVGGTDTQY
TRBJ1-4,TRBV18,ASSPRVTNEKLF
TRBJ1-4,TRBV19,ASSAGGAQGKLF